This T cell receptor beta chain appears in the sequencing data of a study of T cells in Graves' hyperthyroidism and ophthalmopathy. Study-wide background: Initial diagnosis, before any treatment, was when peripheral blood was collected.

Note on this clonotype: Its antigen is still unknown.

TCR beta CDR3 regions were amplified from RNA transcripts. Initially, a first-round RT-PCR of the TCR CDR3 employed the HTBI primer set. TCRdb re-called the multiplex PCR reads with MiXCR, one entry per CDR3 protein. Among over 400,000 distinct CDR3 sequences listed, 20% to 25% were seen once. After removal of 0 bases from V and 7 bases from J, the junction contained 11 bases not matched to a gene. Germline CDR1 MNHEY, CDR2 SVGAGI. This CDR3 is 17 amino acids long. Ophthalmopathy patients had moderate-to-severe active disease, CAS ≥3, NOSPECS ≥4, and disease duration under 3 months. Findings of the study overall: In simple terms, a model built on 13 V-J features told ophthalmopathy apart from stable hyperthyroidism. Median prediction lead before ophthalmopathy onset was 5.5 to 7 months with the model.

This receptor was taken from a woman aged 70-85 years with Graves' ophthalmopathy. The chain carries TRBV6-5 and TRBJ1-5, with 8 bases lining up with TRBD1. Input material: blood. The CDR3 region is CASSYSPSPGTGQPQHF. Here the CDR3 DNA reads TGTGCCAGCAGTTACTCACCCTCTCCAGGGACAGGCCAGCCCCAGCATTTT.